The rows below give T cell receptor beta chains drawn from one sample of a study of cytomegalovirus exposure and HLA in healthy donors. Profiling relied on immunoSEQ multiplex PCR, and the TCRdb table lists in-frame clones only, not all of them. The sample lists some 150,000 clones, 70% to 80% occurring once. Sequences were obtained from PBMCs. The receptors stem from a man aged 25 to 40 in good health and CMV-seropositive. Both conserved end residues are part of each CDR3. The D gene is left open where the match is weak. Rows may omit the clone size; those that give it use once, few, many or a size class.

D	size	V	J	CDR3	DNA
-	-	TRBV7-9	TRBJ2-7	CASSPPGGTALYEQYF	TGTGCCAGCAGCCCCCCGGGAGGGACAGCCCTTTACGAGCAGTACTTC
TRBD1	-	TRBV5-4	TRBJ2-1	CASSLRTGPDNEQFF	TGTGCCAGCAGCCTCAGGACAGGGCCAGACAATGAGCAGTTCTTC
TRBD2	-	TRBV25-1	TRBJ2-2	CASSEYVTGRAGELFF	TGTGCCAGCAGTGAATATGTCACGGGGAGGGCCGGGGAGCTGTTTTTT
-	-	TRBV5-6	TRBJ1-5	CASSIRGRGNQPQHF	TGTGCCAGCAGCATCAGGGGCAGAGGCAATCAGCCCCAGCATTTT
TRBD2	-	TRBV5-1	TRBJ2-5	CASSLVASGGETQYF	TGCGCCAGCAGCTTGGTAGCTAGCGGGGGTGAGACCCAGTACTTC
-	-	TRBV5-1	TRBJ2-7	CASSLDRNSYEQYF	TGCGCCAGCAGCCTCGACAGGAACTCCTACGAGCAGTACTTC
TRBD1	-	TRBV19	TRBJ1-5	CASKDRGWNQPQHF	TGTGCCAGTAAGGACAGGGGATGGAATCAGCCCCAGCATTTT
TRBD1	few	TRBV7-9	TRBJ2-7	CASSFGTGEYEQYF	TGTGCCAGCAGCTTTGGGACAGGGGAATACGAGCAGTACTTC
TRBD2	few	TRBV9	TRBJ2-3	CASSAGLAGARTDTQYF	TGTGCCAGCAGCGCGGGACTAGCGGGGGCCCGAACAGATACGCAGTATTTT
TRBD1	-	TRBV25-1	TRBJ2-7	CASSDTRDSYEQYF	TGTGCCAGCAGTGACACCCGGGACAGCTACGAGCAGTACTTC
TRBD1	-	TRBV7-9	TRBJ2-7	CASSLGGTGGYEQYF	TGTGCCAGCAGCTTAGGAGGGACAGGGGGCTACGAGCAGTACTTC
TRBD1	-	TRBV19	TRBJ1-2	CASTPDRNYGYTF	TGTGCCAGTACCCCGGACAGGAACTATGGCTACACCTTC
-	-	TRBV4-1	TRBJ1-4	CASSQVGLKNEKLFF	TGCGCCAGCAGCCAAGTTGGACTGAAGAATGAAAAACTGTTTTTT
-	-	TRBV11-3	TRBJ2-4	CASSRGQELAKNIQYF	TGTGCCAGCAGCCGCGGACAAGAGTTAGCCAAAAACATTCAGTACTTC
-	once	TRBV15	TRBJ2-4	CATSRDTGGENIQYF	TGTGCCACCAGCAGAGATACGGGGGGCGAAAACATTCAGTACTTC
TRBD1	once	TRBV6-5	TRBJ1-3	CASSYTGQGGNTIYF	TGTGCCAGCAGTTACACAGGACAGGGCGGAAACACCATATATTTT
-	-	TRBV2	TRBJ2-3	CASSQDSGHIGTQYF	TGTGCCAGCAGTCAGGACAGCGGACACATAGGTACGCAGTATTTT
-	-	TRBV11-3	TRBJ2-1	CASSFSGASSYNEQFF	TGTGCCAGCAGCTTTTCTGGTGCGAGCTCCTACAATGAGCAGTTCTTC
TRBD1	few	TRBV29-1	TRBJ2-7	CSAAGTGGFEEQYF	TGCAGCGCCGCCGGGACAGGGGGCTTTGAAGAGCAGTACTTC
TRBD1	-	TRBV9	TRBJ2-7	CASSVGQGSLEQYF	TGTGCCAGCAGCGTAGGACAGGGGAGTCTCGAGCAGTACTTC
-	-	TRBV7-2	TRBJ2-7	CASSLRIPPYEQYF	TGTGCCAGCAGCCTGCGGATCCCCCCCTACGAGCAGTACTTC
-	-	TRBV2	TRBJ1-6	CASTQMSSYNSPLHF	TGTGCCAGCACACAGATGAGCTCCTATAATTCACCCCTCCACTTT
TRBD1	once	TRBV28	TRBJ2-3	CASRSFTGAHTDTQYF	TGTGCCAGCAGATCTTTTACAGGGGCCCACACAGATACGCAGTATTTT